The present entry profiles one T cell receptor beta chain with its context. Its antigen is not identified. The sample carries other DNA sequences with the same CDR3. This sample was included in a study of cytomegalovirus exposure and HLA in healthy donors. Study-wide findings and caveats: Later analysis found that TCR beta chains associated with HLA were more clonally expanded than other, equally common chains.

Trimming removed 3 bases from V and 5 bases from J, with 13 bases in between. This CDR3 is built from 15 residues. Per the germline V gene, CDR1 is SGHDN and CDR2 is FVKESK. The PCR made use of 60 Vbeta and 13 Jbeta primers. Only in-frame clones appear in the TCRdb table, and some are missing; sequencing was by immunoSEQ multiplex PCR. The sample gives about 120,000 clones, 81% of which show up once; around 1.9% is in the top ten. This chain links TRBV14 with TRBJ2-2; the D gene is possibly TRBD2 (6 bases). The sequenced material came from PBMCs. The sequence was collected from a man aged 40-49 years in good health and CMV-seronegative. CDR3 in amino acids: CASSQRLALTGELFF. Here the CDR3 DNA reads TGTGCCAGCAGCCAGCGTCTAGCGCTGACCGGGGAGCTGTTTTTT.